One and the same sample provided the 15 T cell receptor beta chains below, sequenced in a study of blood T cell repertoires in COVID-19. Assay: immunoSEQ multiplex PCR; the TCRdb copy retains only in-frame clones and omits some. The table lists about 71,000 clones, approximately 85% of them singletons, with roughly 5.5% in the top ten. The source material was peripheral blood. The receptor set was obtained from a man at least 80 years old with acute or convalescent COVID-19.

CDR3 DNA: TGTGCCAGCAGTTACCGGGGGGAGACCCAGTACTTC. Amino acids: CASSYRGETQYF. The rearrangement uses TRBV6-5 and TRBJ2-5; D might be TRBD2 (6 bases). Per germline, CDR1 MNHEY and CDR2 SVGAGI. V shed 2 bases and J shed 5 bases, with 6 bases lying between them. The CDR3 has 12 amino acids.

This clone was counted only a few times. The V and J genes are TRBV3-1 (or the pseudogene TRBV3-2) and TRBJ2-1, with 7 bases aligning to TRBD2. Germline CDR1 is LGHDT and CDR2 is YNNKEL (reference sequence). Trimming at V came to 5 bases and at J to 2 bases, leaving 9 bases not matched to a gene. The CDR3 has 16 residues. The CDR3 DNA reads as TGTGCCAGCAGCTCCCGAGGAGCGGGGACCTACAATGAGCAGTTCTTC. Protein sequence: CASSSRGAGTYNEQFF.

The gene calls are TRBV19 and TRBJ2-1; perhaps TRBD1 as D (6 bases). This CDR3 region has 16 residues. Germline CDR1 LNHDA, CDR2 SQIVND (reference sequence). V was cut by 5 bases and J by 7 bases, with 21 bases left in between. The CDR3 sequence: CASSPRGTPRRNEQFF. DNA for the CDR3: TGTGCCAGTAGTCCCAGAGGGACACCCCGGAGGAATGAGCAGTTCTTC.

The V gene is TRBV7-9, the J gene TRBJ2-6, with TRBD2 as a possible D gene (6 bases). Trimming stripped 8 bases from V and 1 base from J, with 21 bases between. The V gene's germline CDR1 is SEHNR and CDR2 FQNEAQ (reference sequence). The CDR3 totals 18 residues. The CDR3 protein is CASSSGGVGESGANVLTF. CDR3 coding DNA: TGTGCCAGCTCAAGTGGCGGGGTTGGTGAGTCTGGGGCCAACGTCCTGACTTTC.

The gene calls are TRBV28 and TRBJ1-1; D is perhaps TRBD1 (6 bases). Germline V gene sequence: CDR1 MDHEN, CDR2 SYDVKM. The CDR3 spans 15 residues. V dropped 3 bases and J dropped 2 bases, with 13 bases sitting between them. CDR3 region: CASSLGASRNTEAFF. The CDR3 DNA reads as TGTGCCAGCAGTTTGGGGGCGAGTCGAAACACTGAAGCTTTCTTT.

This clone was seen just once. V is TRBV7-2 and J is TRBJ1-2; D is unresolved. V was trimmed by 8 bases and J by 1 base, leaving 11 bases between them. The CDR3 is made up of 13 amino acids. CDR1 is SGHTA and CDR2 is FQGNSA in the germline V gene. The CDR3: CASAQSINYGYTF. The CDR3 nucleotides are TGTGCCAGCGCACAGTCGATTAACTATGGCTACACCTTC.

V and J are TRBV7-2 and TRBJ2-3; possible D gene TRBD2, 6 bases. Deletions cut 5 bases from V and 4 bases from J, with 22 bases between. The length of the CDR3 is 17 residues. Germline lookup yields CDR1 SGHTA and CDR2 FQGNSA. In DNA form, the CDR3 reads TGTGCCAGCAGCCTTAGAGGGGTAGCGGAGGGTTCAGATACGCAGTATTTT. Translating gives CASSLRGVAEGSDTQYF.

The chain uses TRBV7-8 and TRBJ1-1; no reliable D call. Trimming shortened V by 1 base and J by 6 bases, and 12 bases separated the two germline ends. This CDR3 is 14 amino acids long. Germline CDR1 is SGHVS and CDR2 is FQNEAQ. CDR3 DNA: TGTGCCAGCAGCTTAGTAGGAGGGTGGGCTGAAGCTTTCTTT. Its protein product is CASSLVGGWAEAFF.

The V gene is TRBV4-3, the J gene TRBJ1-1; no definite D call. Trimming took 8 bases from V and 7 from J, leaving 17 bases between them. CDR3 size: 13 residues. Germline V gene data show CDR1 as LGHNA and CDR2 as YSLEER. CDR3 sequence: CASGAREESEAFF. The CDR3 bases are TGCGCCAGCGGAGCACGGGAGGAGAGTGAAGCTTTCTTT.

The chain has TRBV18 and TRBJ1-4; D may be TRBD1 (6 bases). Germline lookup yields CDR1 KGHSH and CDR2 LQKENI. This CDR3 comprises 14 residues. V dropped 6 bases and J dropped 2 bases, with 10 bases sitting between them. CDR3 loop: CASSPRGTNEKLFF. The CDR3 coding sequence is TGTGCCAGCTCCCCTAGGGGGACTAATGAAAAACTGTTTTTT.

This clone was found a few times. This chain connects TRBV5-4 to TRBJ1-1, with D perhaps TRBD1 (6 bases). The length of the CDR3 is 16 residues. V was shortened by 4 bases and J by 0 bases, with 16 bases between the two germline ends. Per germline, CDR1 SGHNT and CDR2 YYREEE (reference sequence). CDR3 amino acids: CASSPRGGRLNTEAFF. CDR3 bases: TGTGCCAGCAGCCCCCGGGGGGGCAGATTGAACACTGAAGCTTTCTTT.

The chain is built from TRBV4-3 and TRBJ2-3, with TRBD1 as a possible D gene (5 bases). This CDR3 is 15 amino acids long. The ends were cut back, 1 base at V and 3 bases at J, with 11 bases in the middle. The germline V gene encodes CDR1 LGHNA and CDR2 YSLEER. CDR3 protein: CASSQGQLYTDTQYF. The CDR3 coding sequence is TGCGCCAGCAGCCAAGGACAGCTGTATACAGATACGCAGTATTTT.

The chain carries TRBV14 and TRBJ2-5, with 10 positions matching TRBD2. The germline CDR1 and CDR2 sequences are SGHDN and FVKESK. Unmatched junction bases numbered 13, after V lost 4 bases and J lost 5 bases. This CDR3 spans 17 amino acids. CDR3 nucleotide sequence: TGTGCCAGCAGCCCGCGTAGCGGGGGGCCGCGGTGGGAGACCCAGTACTTC. Residues: CASSPRSGGPRWETQYF.

The gene calls are TRBV18 and TRBJ1-1, with D possibly TRBD1 on 6 matching bases. The CDR3 length is 15 residues. V lost 3 bases and J 1 base, leaving 12 bases between the germline ends. Germline V lookup: CDR1 KGHSH, CDR2 LQKENI. The CDR3 here is CASSPSTGKNTEAFF. The CDR3 DNA is TGTGCCAGCTCACCGTCTACAGGGAAGAACACTGAAGCTTTCTTT.

The rearrangement uses TRBV30 and TRBJ1-2; 8 bases fit TRBD1. This CDR3 comprises 16 residues. Per the germline V gene, CDR1 is GTSNPN and CDR2 is SVGIG (reference sequence). V shed 4 bases, J shed 8 bases, and the junction held 18 bases outside the gene matches. For the CDR3, the DNA is TGTGCCTGGAATCCCTCAGGGGGCAAGTCTTTTGGGGGCTACACCTTC. Translation: CAWNPSGGKSFGGYTF.